This entry describes one T cell receptor beta chain. Its antigen is unidentified. Clones were sequenced by immunoSEQ multiplex PCR, and TCRdb holds only the in-frame ones, with some missing. The sample yields 12,000 to 15,000 clones, approximately 84% seen once. The sample originates from a study of T cells in localized non-small cell lung cancer. Study findings and constraints: Out of the top 100 tumor clones, a median approximately 61 were seen in adjacent lung. Adjacent uninvolved lung tissue had the highest T cell clonality, exceeding tumor.

Germline CDR1 SGHKS, CDR2 YYEKEE (reference sequence). The V end lost 4 bases, the J end lost 6 bases, and 11 bases lay between the germline ends. The CDR3 spans 13 residues. The material was peripheral blood, obtained before any cancer treatment. The rearrangement uses TRBV5-5 and TRBJ1-3; weak D call: TRBD1 (5 bases). This receptor was taken from a female donor older than 55 with stage I squamous cell lung carcinoma. The CDR3 sequence is CASSPLGENTIYF. CDR3 nucleotides: TGTGCCAGCAGCCCCCTGGGGGAAAACACCATATATTTT.